This T cell receptor beta chain was retrieved from a study of blood T cell repertoires in COVID-19. Study details: Material from acute and convalescent COVID-19 was sourced from the United States, Italy and Spain. Sample material is recorded as cDNA or gDNA derived from T cells, B-cell-depleted T cells, or PBMCs.

Authors' processing steps: Reference gene primer amplification gave estimated nucleated cell counts. Method: immunoSEQ multiplex PCR; TCRdb's copy keeps in-frame clones and lacks some. V and J calls and clone size come straight from that table; D and trimming were deduced from the DNA. The sample comprises fewer than 350,000 clones, 70% to 90% of which are singletons, and about 12% rests with the top ten. Seattle enrolled patients during active infection and tracked them longitudinally. The germline CDR1 and CDR2 sequences are SGHRS and YFSETQ. Trimming took off 5 bases at V and 8 bases at J, with 25 bases between the two ends. The CDR3 has 16 residues.

This rearrangement joins TRBV5-1 to TRBJ1-2; D gene unclear. Sequencing was done on a sample of peripheral blood. The clonotype comes from a woman in her twenties or thirties with COVID-19, enrolled during active disease. CDR3 coding DNA: TGCGCCAGCAGGCCGCGGGCAGCTTCAAGCGGATACGGCTACACCTTC. Translation: CASRPRAASSGYGYTF.